This record looks at one T cell receptor beta chain sequence and its context. Its antigen is still unknown. This entry is derived from a study of cytomegalovirus exposure and HLA in healthy donors. The PCR employed 60 Vbeta primers together with 13 Jbeta primers. Some clones are missing from TCRdb's copy, which holds only in-frame ones; the method was immunoSEQ multiplex PCR. The sample records about 200,000 clones, approximately 82% being singletons. Study-level points and caveats: Most TCR sequences were seen very rarely across donors, but some public TCRs occurred in many.

The V gene's germline CDR1 is SGHTA and CDR2 FQGNSA. The CDR3 length is 13 residues. The sequenced material came from PBMCs. The chain carries TRBV7-2 and TRBJ2-5; perhaps TRBD1 as D (5 bases). The J call is in doubt because the DNA end fits TRBJ2-7 better. The sequence was obtained from a man in his forties in good health and CMV-seropositive. The CDR3, as DNA: TGTGCCAGCAGCACCAGGGATACCTACGAGCAGTACTTC. It codes for CASSTRDTYEQYF.